The clone carrying this T cell receptor (beta chain) was detected only a few times. No antigen is known for it. The V end was cut by 5 bases, the J end by 8 bases, with 17 bases between. This CDR3 is 14 amino acids long. Using unique molecular identifiers, the investigators prepared the TCRbeta library. TCRdb processed the PCR reads anew with MiXCR; each CDR3 protein has one entry. Of about 420,000 distinct CDR3 sequences listed, 15% to 20% were seen once; the top ten hold approximately 28%. The sample is drawn from a study of T-cell reconstitution after alpha-beta-depleted transplantation in children. General observations from the study: In patients about two months after transplant, alpha-beta T cells reportedly arose from several hundred expanded graft clones. Once a year had passed after transplant, T-cell counts and diversity came mostly from newly produced T cells.

Sequenced here: PBMCs, mostly from graft donor cells, sampled 360 days after TCRalphabeta/CD19-depleted stem cell transplant. The sequence was obtained from a boy younger than two who had a stem cell transplant for Wiskott-Aldrich syndrome, so the T cells may come from the graft donor. This chain joins TRBV12-3 or TRBV12-4 and TRBJ2-3, with a weak D call TRBD2 (5 bases). The CDR3 here is CASSPSLGRGTQYF. In DNA form, the CDR3 reads TGTGCCAGCAGTCCCAGTCTGGGGAGAGGTACGCAGTATTTT.